This T cell receptor (beta chain) is from a study of cytomegalovirus exposure and HLA in healthy donors. Study observations and caveats: Previously analyzed data showed that most TCR beta V segments were productive at a frequency of about 87% or about 30%. What a later analysis showed was that several of the most significant clusters appeared linked to common viral pathogens. Later, TCR association rates were found to vary by HLA locus, highest for DRB1 and lowest for HLA-C. A later analysis linked around 15,000 TCR beta sequences to HLA alleles at 0.05 false discovery rate.

60 Vbeta and 13 Jbeta primers were used in PCR. Assay used: immunoSEQ multiplex PCR; TCRdb lists only in-frame clones, some missing. The sample lists roughly 110,000 clones, about 78% occurring once. CDR1 and CDR2 (germline): SQVTM, ANQGSEA. This CDR3 has 13 amino acids. Trimming removed 7 bases from V and 4 bases from J, with 16 bases in between. About this clone: Its antigen remains unknown.

Sequencing was performed on PBMCs. This TCR was sampled from a woman in her forties in good health and CMV-seropositive. The V call is TRBV29-1, the J call TRBJ1-2; the D is unclear. CDR3 sequence (DNA): TGCAGCGCCACCGGGGTCTCCTTCTATGGCTACACCTTC. This translates into CSATGVSFYGYTF.